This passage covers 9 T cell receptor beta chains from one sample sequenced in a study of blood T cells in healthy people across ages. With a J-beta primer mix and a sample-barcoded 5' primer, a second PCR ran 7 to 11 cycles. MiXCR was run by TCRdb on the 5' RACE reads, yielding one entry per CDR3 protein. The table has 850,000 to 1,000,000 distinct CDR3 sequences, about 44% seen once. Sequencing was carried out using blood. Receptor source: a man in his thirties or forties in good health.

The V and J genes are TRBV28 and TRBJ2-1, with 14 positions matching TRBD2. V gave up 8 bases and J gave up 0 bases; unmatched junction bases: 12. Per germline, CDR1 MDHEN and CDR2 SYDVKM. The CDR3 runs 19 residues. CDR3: CASGKRTSGGPSSYNEQFF. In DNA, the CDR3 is TGTGCCAGCGGGAAAAGGACTAGCGGGGGGCCAAGCTCCTACAATGAGCAGTTCTTC.

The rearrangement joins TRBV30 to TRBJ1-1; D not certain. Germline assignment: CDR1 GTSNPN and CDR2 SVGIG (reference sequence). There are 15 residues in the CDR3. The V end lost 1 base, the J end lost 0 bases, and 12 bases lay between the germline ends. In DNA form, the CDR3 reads TGTGCCTGGAGTGGGGTAAGGTCCATGAACACTGAAGCTTTCTTT. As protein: CAWSGVRSMNTEAFF.

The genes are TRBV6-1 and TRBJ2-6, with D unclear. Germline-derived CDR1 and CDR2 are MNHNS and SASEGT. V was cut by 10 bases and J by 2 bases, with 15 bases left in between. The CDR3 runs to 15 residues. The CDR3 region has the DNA TGTGCCACCGAGACTGGTCGGGCTGGGGCCAACGTCCTGACTTTC. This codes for CATETGRAGANVLTF.

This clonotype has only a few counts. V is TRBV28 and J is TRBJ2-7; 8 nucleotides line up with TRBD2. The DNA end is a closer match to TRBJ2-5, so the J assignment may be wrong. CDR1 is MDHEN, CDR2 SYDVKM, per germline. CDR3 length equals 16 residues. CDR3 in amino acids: CASSLGTSGFQETQYF. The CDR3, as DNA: TGTGCCAGCAGTTTAGGAACTAGCGGTTTTCAAGAGACCCAGTACTTC.

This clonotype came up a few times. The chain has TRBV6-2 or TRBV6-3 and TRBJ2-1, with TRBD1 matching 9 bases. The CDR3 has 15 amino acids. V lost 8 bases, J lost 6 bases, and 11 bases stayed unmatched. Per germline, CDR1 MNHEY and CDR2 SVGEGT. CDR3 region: CASQLTGQGINEQFF. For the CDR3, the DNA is TGTGCCAGCCAACTCACGGGACAGGGAATCAATGAGCAGTTCTTC.

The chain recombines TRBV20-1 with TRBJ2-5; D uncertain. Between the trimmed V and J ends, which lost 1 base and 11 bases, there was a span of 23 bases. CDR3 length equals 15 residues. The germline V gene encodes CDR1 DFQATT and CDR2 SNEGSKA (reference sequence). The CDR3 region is CSARGLSLIYNEQYF. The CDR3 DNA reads TGCAGTGCTAGAGGGCTTAGTCTTATCTACAATGAGCAGTACTTC.

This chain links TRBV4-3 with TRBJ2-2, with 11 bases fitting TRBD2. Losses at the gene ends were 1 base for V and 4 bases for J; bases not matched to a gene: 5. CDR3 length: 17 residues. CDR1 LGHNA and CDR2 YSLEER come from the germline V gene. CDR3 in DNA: TGCGCCAGCAGCCAAGTTAGCGGGGGGGCTGGCACCGGGGAGCTGTTTTTT. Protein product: CASSQVSGGAGTGELFF.

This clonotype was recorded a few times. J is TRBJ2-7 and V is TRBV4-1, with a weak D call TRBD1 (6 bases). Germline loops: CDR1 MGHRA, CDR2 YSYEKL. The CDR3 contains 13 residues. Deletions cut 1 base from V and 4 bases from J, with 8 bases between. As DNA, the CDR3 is TGCGCCAGCAGCCAAGTTGGACAGTACGAGCAGTACTTC. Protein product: CASSQVGQYEQYF.

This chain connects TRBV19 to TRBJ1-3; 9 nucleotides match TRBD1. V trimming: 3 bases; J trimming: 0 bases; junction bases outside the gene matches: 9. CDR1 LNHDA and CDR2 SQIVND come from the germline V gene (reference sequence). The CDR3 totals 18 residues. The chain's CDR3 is CASSMRTGTGSSGNTIYF. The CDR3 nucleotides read TGTGCCAGTAGTATGCGGACCGGGACAGGGAGCTCTGGAAACACCATATATTTT.